This is a list of T cell receptor beta chains from one sample in a study of vaccination and CD4 T cells after COVID-19. These receptors are not linked to any known antigen. TCRdb independently ran MiXCR on the PCR reads; one entry per CDR3 protein. The sample has some 8,900 distinct CDR3 sequences, under 40% seen once. Source material: CD4+ T cells from blood, cultured in vitro. These receptors were obtained from a human donor in good health. Both conserved end residues are part of each CDR3. The D gene is left open where the match is weak. Part of the rows lack a size; the others show once, few, many or a class for expanded clones.

TRBJ2-7	TRBV6-2/TRBV6-3	-	-	13	TGTGCCAGCAGTTATCCCGACGCCTACGAGCAGTACTTC	CASSYPDAYEQYF
TRBJ2-7	TRBV6-5	TRBD1	-	14	TGTGCCAGCAGTTCCTCAGGGGGCACAAACGAGCAGTACTTC	CASSSSGGTNEQYF
TRBJ2-7	TRBV6-2/TRBV6-3	-	few	12	TGTGCCAGCATCGACCCGGGTAGCGAGCAGTACTTC	CASIDPGSEQYF
TRBJ2-1	TRBV4-3	-	once	15	TGCGCCAGCAGCCTCGACGGGGTCACCTACAATGAGCAGTTCTTC	CASSLDGVTYNEQFF
TRBJ1-2	TRBV20-1	-	-	14	TGCAGTGCTATTATCCCCGGACAGCTTGGGTACTACACCTTC	CSAIIPGQLGYYTF
TRBJ2-6	TRBV7-2	-	-	14	TGTGCCAGCAGCCCCACGAACGGGGCCAACGTCCTGACTTTC	CASSPTNGANVLTF
TRBJ1-1	TRBV20-1	TRBD1	-	13	TGCAGTGCCCCCGGACAGGGGGAAACTGAAGCTTTCTTT	CSAPGQGETEAFF
TRBJ1-1	TRBV11-2	TRBD1	-	13	TGTGCCAGCAGCAAAGACAGGGTCACTGAAGCTTTCTTT	CASSKDRVTEAFF
TRBJ1-1	TRBV6-5	-	-	15	TGTGCCAGCAGTTACCACACAGCCTCTAACACTGAAGCTTTCTTT	CASSYHTASNTEAFF
TRBJ2-5	TRBV7-2	-	few	13	TGTGCCAGCAGCTCCCAAGCGCAAGAGACCCAGTACTTC	CASSSQAQETQYF
TRBJ2-7	TRBV7-2	-	few	15	TGTGCCAGCAGCTTATGGGAGGCCACCTCCTACGAGCAGTACTTC	CASSLWEATSYEQYF
TRBJ2-3	TRBV20-1	-	-	15	TGCAGTGCTAGCGGCCGGACCTCGGCGCGTGATACGCAGTATTTT	CSASGRTSARDTQYF
TRBJ1-1	TRBV27	-	-	14	TGTGCCAGCAGCGTTCGGGACGGGAACACTGAAGCTTTCTTT	CASSVRDGNTEAFF
TRBJ1-6	TRBV21-1	-	few	16	TGTGCCAGCAGCAAAGAGGGGAACAGGCGTGGGTCACCCCTCCACTTT	CASSKEGNRRGSPLHF
TRBJ2-7	TRBV4-1	-	-	16	TGCGCCAGCAGCCAAGGCCGGACATTAAGCTCCTACGAGCAGTACTTC	CASSQGRTLSSYEQYF
TRBJ1-1	TRBV19	-	-	13	TGTGCCAGTAGTATCCTCCAGGGCACTGAAGCTTTCTTT	CASSILQGTEAFF
TRBJ1-1	TRBV20-1	-	-	11	TGCAGTGCTAAGGTAGCCACTGAAGCTTTCTTT	CSAKVATEAFF
TRBJ1-5	TRBV2	-	few	13	TGTGCCAGCAGGACCGACAGTAATCAGCCCCAGCATTTT	CASRTDSNQPQHF
TRBJ1-5	TRBV24-1	-	few	16	TGTGCCACCAGTGAGGGCCGGTCTTTTAGCAATCAGCCCCAGCATTTT	CATSEGRSFSNQPQHF
TRBJ2-1	TRBV7-3	TRBD1	-	15	TGTGCCAGCAGCTCCCCGGGACAGCCCTACAATGAGCAGTTCTTC	CASSSPGQPYNEQFF
TRBJ2-7	TRBV10-3	-	medium-sized	13	TGTGCCATCAGCGATGGGACCAAATACGAGCAGTACTTC	CAISDGTKYEQYF
TRBJ1-5	TRBV19	-	large	13	TGTGCCAGTAGTGCCAGCCTCAATCAGCCCCAGCATTTT	CASSASLNQPQHF
TRBJ2-1	TRBV24-1	-	-	14	TGTGCCACCAGTGATTATCCAGGCAAGAATGAGCAGTTCTTC	CATSDYPGKNEQFF
TRBJ1-6	TRBV20-1	-	-	15	TGCAGTGCTAGAGAGTGGGACATCTATAATTCACCCCTCCACTTT	CSAREWDIYNSPLHF
TRBJ2-5	TRBV20-1	TRBD2	-	15	TGCAGTGCTAGAATACTAGCGGGAGGGGGGGAGACCCAGTACTTC	CSARILAGGGETQYF
TRBJ2-3	TRBV27	-	few	14	TGTGCCAGCCGGTGGGCAGAGAGCACAGATACGCAGTATTTT	CASRWAESTDTQYF
TRBJ1-5	TRBV5-1	-	-	16	TGCGCCAGCAGCTTAGGAGCCGGGGCTAGCAATCAGCCCCAGCATTTT	CASSLGAGASNQPQHF
TRBJ1-5	TRBV6-2/TRBV6-3	-	-	14	TGTGCCAGCAGTTTCGGACAGAGCAATCAGCCCCAGCATTTT	CASSFGQSNQPQHF
TRBJ2-5	TRBV7-2	-	-	14	TGTGCCAGCAGCCCCCTCCCGGGGCTGGAGACCCAGTACTTC	CASSPLPGLETQYF
TRBJ2-7	TRBV7-2	-	-	14	TGTGCCAGCAGCTTCGGGACCGAGGATTACGGGCAGTACTTC	CASSFGTEDYGQYF
TRBJ2-1	TRBV29-1	-	once	10	TGCAGCGTCGGAAACAATGAGCAGTTCTTC	CSVGNNEQFF
TRBJ1-2	TRBV20-1	-	few	14	TGCAGTGTACTGGCCCCGGATGTCCTCTATGGCTACACCTTC	CSVLAPDVLYGYTF
TRBJ2-1	TRBV6-2/TRBV6-3	TRBD2	few	14	TGTGCCAGCAGTCACACTAGCGGGAGGACGGAGCAGTTCTTC	CASSHTSGRTEQFF
TRBJ1-1	TRBV20-1	TRBD1	-	13	TGCAGTGCTAGAGTCAGGGGGCGTACTGAAGCTTTCTTT	CSARVRGRTEAFF
TRBJ2-6	TRBV27	TRBD1	-	18	TGTGCCAGCAGTCTCCTCGGGACAGGGTGGAGTGGGGCCAACGTCCTGACTTTC	CASSLLGTGWSGANVLTF
TRBJ1-2	TRBV7-8	-	medium-sized	14	TGTGCCAGCAGCTCGGACAGCCTTAGAGGGGGCTACACCTTC	CASSSDSLRGGYTF
TRBJ1-5	TRBV10-3	TRBD1	few	15	TGTGCCATCAGTGAGTCGGGGACAGGGAATCAGCCCCAGCATTTT	CAISESGTGNQPQHF
TRBJ2-1	TRBV7-8	-	-	14	TGTGCCAGCAGGTCCCGGTATGGTTACAATGAGCAGTTCTTC	CASRSRYGYNEQFF
TRBJ1-6	TRBV6-1	-	medium-sized	15	TGTGCCAGCAGGGACCAAGGGGGATCAACTTCACCCCTCCACTTT	CASRDQGGSTSPLHF
TRBJ2-7	TRBV7-2	-	once	15	TGTGCCAGCAGCCGGGGCAGCGGCCCGACCTACGAGCAGTACTTC	CASSRGSGPTYEQYF
TRBJ1-5	TRBV19	-	-	13	TGTGCCAGTAGTATAGATCTAGATCAGCCCCAGCATTTT	CASSIDLDQPQHF